The present entry profiles one T cell receptor beta chain with its context. What it binds is unknown. Investigators performed immunoSEQ version v3.0 at survey level. Sequencing set out to capture roughly 40,000-50,000 T-cell genomes per sample. Measured with immunoSEQ multiplex PCR; TCRdb has only the in-frame clones, and not every one. This table holds 25,000 to 35,000 clones, about 93% found once. This sample was included in a study of long-term antiretroviral therapy in people with HIV. General observations from the study: An increase in diversity followed ART, yet levels stayed below transplant donor controls.

V was clipped by 0 bases and J by 3 bases, with 9 bases between them. This CDR3 has 14 residues. Germline V gives CDR1 SGHRS, CDR2 YFSETQ. This receptor was obtained from a woman in her thirties or forties with HIV. The material was unsorted PBMCs, obtained roughly 6.3 years after starting antiretroviral therapy. The rearrangement joins TRBV5-1 to TRBJ2-5, with D unresolved. CDR3 DNA sequence: TGCGCCAGCAGCTTGGATCCGACGGAAGAGACCCAGTACTTC. Its translation: CASSLDPTEETQYF.